A selection of T cell receptor beta chains follows, all from one sample in a study of CD8 T cells in ankylosing spondylitis. In TCRdb, the 5' RACE reads were re-called with MiXCR into one record per CDR3 protein. Of about 460,000 distinct CDR3 sequences listed, over 4% are singletons. Sequencing input: blood, either unsorted or a sorted T cell fraction (not recorded which). The receptors were sampled from a male donor with ankylosing spondylitis. Both conserved end residues are part of each CDR3. The D gene is left open where the match is weak. The size field is filled for only some rows; it gives once, few, many or a size class.

D gene	J gene	V gene	clone size	CDR3 DNA	CDR3 protein
.	TRBJ2-1	TRBV5-8	many	TGTGCCAGCAGCTTGGGGACCAGTTCCTACAATGAGCAGTTCTTC	CASSLGTSSYNEQFF
.	TRBJ1-1	TRBV29-1	many	TGCAGCGTCCGAAGGGGCACTTCGCCCGGGAACACTGAAGCTTTCTTT	CSVRRGTSPGNTEAFF
.	TRBJ1-2	TRBV5-1	many	TGCGCCAGCAGCTTGGCCACGTCTAACTATGGCTACACCTTC	CASSLATSNYGYTF
.	TRBJ1-2	TRBV3-1	many	TGTGCCAGCAGCCAAGATTGGGATTATGGCTACACCTTC	CASSQDWDYGYTF
TRBD2	TRBJ2-3	TRBV7-8	.	TGTGCCAGCAGCTTAAACCCTAGCGGGAGTGGAAATACGCAGTATTTT	CASSLNPSGSGNTQYF
.	TRBJ1-2	TRBV20-1	many	TGCAGTGCTAGGGATGGTGGCTACACCTTC	CSARDGGYTF
.	TRBJ1-4	TRBV5-1	many	TGCGCCAGCAGCTTGGCGGGCCGTCGGGGAATCGAAAAACTGTTTTTT	CASSLAGRRGIEKLFF
TRBD2	TRBJ2-1	TRBV27	few	TGTGCCGCCTGGGGGGGACCCTACAATGAGCAGTTCTTC	CAAWGGPYNEQFF
.	TRBJ2-7	TRBV28	many	TGTGCCAGCAGATCACATTATATTTACGAGCAGTACTTC	CASRSHYIYEQYF
.	TRBJ1-1	TRBV6-6	many	TGTGCCAATCAATTCAGCGAGAACACTGAAGCTTTCTTT	CANQFSENTEAFF
.	TRBJ2-1	TRBV15	many	TGTGCCACCAGCAGAGATCGATTGGGGGGTGGATTCTTC	CATSRDRLGGGFF
TRBD1	TRBJ2-3	TRBV15	many	TGTGCCACCAGCAGAGACTACTCCTCGGGACAGATCACAGATACGCAGTATTTT	CATSRDYSSGQITDTQYF
TRBD2	TRBJ2-2	TRBV5-1	many	TGCGCCAGCAGCCGGGGGGGTGCGGACACCGGGGAGCTGTTTTTT	CASSRGGADTGELFF
.	TRBJ1-6	TRBV5-1	many	TGCGCCAGCAGCTACGCTGTTGGGGGATCCTATAATTCACCCCTCCACTTT	CASSYAVGGSYNSPLHF
.	TRBJ2-3	TRBV4-2	.	TGTGCCAGCAGCCATGCGGCAAGGGTGGGCGCAGATACGCAGTATTTT	CASSHAARVGADTQYF
.	TRBJ2-3	TRBV5-1	.	TGCGCCAGCAGCTTGGATTCTGGGATGGGCACAGATACGCAGTATTTT	CASSLDSGMGTDTQYF
.	TRBJ2-3	TRBV29-1	few	TGCAGCGTTGCCCGCCGAGGGACGGGGTATTTT	CSVARRGTGYF
.	TRBJ2-3	TRBV7-8	many	TGTGCCAGCAGCGCCTTGAGGGGTACAGATACGCAGTATTTT	CASSALRGTDTQYF
.	TRBJ1-5	TRBV7-2	many	TGTGCCAGCAGCCGAGCGGCGGGGGATAGCAATCAGCCCCAGCATTTT	CASSRAAGDSNQPQHF
.	TRBJ2-2	TRBV12-3/TRBV12-4	few	TGTGCCAGCGTGGCGTCCCAGATAACCGGGGAGCTGTTTTTT	CASVASQITGELFF
.	TRBJ2-1	TRBV7-2	many	TGTGCCAGCAGCTCGGGGACCTTCTACAATGAGCAGTTCTTC	CASSSGTFYNEQFF
TRBD1	TRBJ2-2	TRBV9	few	TGTGCCAGCAGCGTCCAGGGGGCAGTCGTCGGGGAGCTGTTTTTT	CASSVQGAVVGELFF
.	TRBJ2-7	TRBV7-6	many	TGTGCCAGCAGCTTCATCGTGGGCTCCTACGAGCAGTACTTC	CASSFIVGSYEQYF
.	TRBJ2-5	TRBV3-1	few	TGTGCCAGCAGCCAAGGCGTCCCCCCCCCCCAAGAGACCCAGTACTTC	CASSQGVPPPQETQYF
TRBD1	TRBJ1-2	TRBV7-2	many	TGTGCCTCCAGGGACAGGTCTCGGGGCTACACCTTC	CASRDRSRGYTF
.	TRBJ1-5	TRBV4-2	many	TGTGCCAGCAGCCCGTATGATGGAGGTTATAGCAATCAGCCCCAGCATTTT	CASSPYDGGYSNQPQHF
.	TRBJ2-3	TRBV12-3/TRBV12-4	few	TGTGCCAGCAGTTTAGTGCTTTTCACAGATACGCAGTATTTT	CASSLVLFTDTQYF
TRBD1	TRBJ1-5	TRBV6-1	.	TGTGCCAGCAACCGAAGGTCGGGTCAGGGGGATCAGCCCCAGCATTTT	CASNRRSGQGDQPQHF
.	TRBJ2-7	TRBV5-1	.	TGCGCCAGCAGCTTGGAAGAGACGGTAGCCTACGAGCAGTACTTC	CASSLEETVAYEQYF
.	TRBJ1-4	TRBV12-3/TRBV12-4	many	TGTGCCAGCACCGATAGTGAAAAACTGTTTTTT	CASTDSEKLFF
.	TRBJ1-2	TRBV6-1	many	TGTGCCAGCAAGCGGTGGGAATCCGGGGGTGGCTACACCTTC	CASKRWESGGGYTF
TRBD1	TRBJ1-3	TRBV20-1	many	TGCAGTGCTAGCGAGGGACAGGCAACTGGAAACACCATATATTTT	CSASEGQATGNTIYF
.	TRBJ2-5	TRBV15	.	TGTGCCACCAGCACCCCATTTCTAAGAGCGGGTCAAGAGACCCAGTACTTC	CATSTPFLRAGQETQYF
TRBD2	TRBJ2-1	TRBV9	few	TGTGCCAGCAGCGTAGCGGCAAGCGGGGGGGCGTTTGAGCAGTTCTTC	CASSVAASGGAFEQFF
.	TRBJ2-1	TRBV19	.	TGTGCCAGTATGAGCGGGCCCTACAATGAGCAGTTCTTC	CASMSGPYNEQFF
TRBD2	TRBJ2-1	TRBV20-1	few	TGCAGTGCCCTTACACTAGCGGGAGAGGACAATGAGCAGTTCTTC	CSALTLAGEDNEQFF
.	TRBJ1-5	TRBV14	few	TGTGCCAGCAGCCAAGCAGGTCTTTATCAGCCCCAGCATTTT	CASSQAGLYQPQHF
.	TRBJ1-1	TRBV7-2	many	TGTGCCAGCAGCCCACCGATGTTCGCTCCGGACACTGAAGCTTTCTTT	CASSPPMFAPDTEAFF
.	TRBJ1-2	TRBV7-2	many	TGTGCCAGCAGCTTAGCTTTGTCGCACTATGGCTACACCTTC	CASSLALSHYGYTF
.	TRBJ1-1	TRBV29-1	many	TGCAGCGTTGAAGTATGGTCACAGGTGACTGAAGCTTTCTTT	CSVEVWSQVTEAFF
.	TRBJ2-7	TRBV29-1	many	TGCAGCGTTGGCCGGGACCAAGCCTACGAGCAGTACTTC	CSVGRDQAYEQYF
.	TRBJ1-2	TRBV7-2	many	TGTGCCAGCAGCCGACGCAGGGACGAAAGCTACACCTTC	CASSRRRDESYTF
.	TRBJ1-5	TRBV18	many	TGTGCCAGCTCACGGTCAGAACAAAATCAGCCCCAGCATTTT	CASSRSEQNQPQHF
TRBD1	TRBJ2-7	TRBV7-2	many	TGTGCCAGCACCTGGGACAGGGGCTACGAGCAGTACTTC	CASTWDRGYEQYF
.	TRBJ1-1	TRBV28	many	TGTGCCAGCAGTTTACGAGGGCATGAAGCTTTCTTT	CASSLRGHEAFF
.	TRBJ1-1	TRBV4-2	.	TGTGCCAGCAGCCAAGATGGATGGATGAACACTGAAGCTTTCTTT	CASSQDGWMNTEAFF
.	TRBJ2-5	TRBV28	many	TGTGCCAGCAGCCGGAGTCGGGCCGGTCGAGAGACCCAGTACTTC	CASSRSRAGRETQYF
.	TRBJ1-2	TRBV20-1	many	TGCAGTGCTAGTCGGCACATGAGAGAAAATGGCTACACCTTC	CSASRHMRENGYTF
.	TRBJ1-3	TRBV7-2	many	TGTGCCAGCAGTCCCGATGGCCACACTGGAAACACCATATATTTT	CASSPDGHTGNTIYF
.	TRBJ2-2	TRBV7-7	many	TGTGCTAGCAGCCCTACCCCCGGGACACCAAACACCGGGGAGCTGTTTTTT	CASSPTPGTPNTGELFF
.	TRBJ1-1	TRBV6-1	many	TGTGCCAGCGATTTGTCCGGGATCGGAACTGAAGCTTTCTTT	CASDLSGIGTEAFF
.	TRBJ1-5	TRBV28	many	TGTGCCAGCAGTTTATGGGGGGGATCTCAGCCCCAGCATTTT	CASSLWGGSQPQHF
TRBD1	TRBJ2-7	TRBV11-2	few	TGTGCCAGCAGCTTAGTGGGGGGCCGGCCAGGGGGCGCGATCTACGAGCAGTACTTC	CASSLVGGRPGGAIYEQYF